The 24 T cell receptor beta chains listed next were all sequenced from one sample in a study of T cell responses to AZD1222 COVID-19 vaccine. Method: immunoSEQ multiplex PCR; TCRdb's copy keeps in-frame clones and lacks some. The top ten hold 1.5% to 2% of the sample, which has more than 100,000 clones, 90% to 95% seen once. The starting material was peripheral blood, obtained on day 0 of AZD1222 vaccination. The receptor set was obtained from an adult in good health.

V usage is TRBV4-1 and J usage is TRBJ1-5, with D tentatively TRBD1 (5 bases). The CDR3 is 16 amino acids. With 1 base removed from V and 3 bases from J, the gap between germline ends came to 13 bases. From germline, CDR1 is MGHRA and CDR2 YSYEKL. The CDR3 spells CASSQVRGSSNQPQHF. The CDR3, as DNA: TGCGCCAGCAGCCAAGTTAGGGGTTCCTCCAATCAGCCCCAGCATTTT.

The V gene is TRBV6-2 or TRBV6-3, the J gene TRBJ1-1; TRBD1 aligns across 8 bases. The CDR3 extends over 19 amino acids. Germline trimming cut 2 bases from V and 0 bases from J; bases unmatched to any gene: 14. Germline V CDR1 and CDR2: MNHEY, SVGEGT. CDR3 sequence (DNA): TGTGCCAGCAGTTACCCCTTCTCGACAGGGGATGTCTTGAACACTGAAGCTTTCTTT. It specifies CASSYPFSTGDVLNTEAFF.

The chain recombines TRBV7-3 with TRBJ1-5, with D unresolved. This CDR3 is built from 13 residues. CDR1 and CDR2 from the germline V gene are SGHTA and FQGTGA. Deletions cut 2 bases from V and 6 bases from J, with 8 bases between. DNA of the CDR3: TGTGCCAGCAGCTTATCCCCGACTCAGCCCCAGCATTTT. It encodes CASSLSPTQPQHF. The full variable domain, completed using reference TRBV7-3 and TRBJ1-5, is GAGVSQTPSNKVTEKGKYVELRCDPISGHTALYWYRQSLGQGPEFLIYFQGTGAADDSGLPNDRFFAVRPEGSVSTLKIQRTERGDSAVYLCASSLSPTQPQHFGDGTRLSIL.

CDR3 region: CASSPLVGSYEQYF. CDR3 nucleotide sequence: TGTGCCAGCTCACCTCTGGTGGGATCCTACGAGCAGTACTTC. V gene TRBV18 combines with J gene TRBJ2-7; D remains unclear. The V gene lost 3 bases and the J gene lost 1 base, with 10 bases spanning the gap. The CDR3 consists of 14 residues. CDR1 KGHSH and CDR2 LQKENI come from the germline V gene.

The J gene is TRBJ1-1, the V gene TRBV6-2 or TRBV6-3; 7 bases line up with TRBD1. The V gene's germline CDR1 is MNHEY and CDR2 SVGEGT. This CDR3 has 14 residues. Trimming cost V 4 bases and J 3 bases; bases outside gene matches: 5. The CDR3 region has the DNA TGTGCCAGCAGTTCGATCACAGGGGACACTGAAGCTTTCTTT. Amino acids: CASSSITGDTEAFF.

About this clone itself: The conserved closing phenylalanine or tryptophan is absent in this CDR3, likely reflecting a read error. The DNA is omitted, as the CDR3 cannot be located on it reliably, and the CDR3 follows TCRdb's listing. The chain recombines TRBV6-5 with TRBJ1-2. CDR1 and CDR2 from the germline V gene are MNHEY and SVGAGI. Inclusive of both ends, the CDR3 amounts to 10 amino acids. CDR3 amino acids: CASSPGVPST.

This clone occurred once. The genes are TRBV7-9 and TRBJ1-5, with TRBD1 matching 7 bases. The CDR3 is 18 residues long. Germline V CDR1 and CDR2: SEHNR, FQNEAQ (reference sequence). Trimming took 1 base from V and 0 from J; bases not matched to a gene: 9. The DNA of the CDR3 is TGTGCCAGCAGCTTAGGGCTAGGGACAGACTATAGCAATCAGCCCCAGCATTTT. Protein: CASSLGLGTDYSNQPQHF.

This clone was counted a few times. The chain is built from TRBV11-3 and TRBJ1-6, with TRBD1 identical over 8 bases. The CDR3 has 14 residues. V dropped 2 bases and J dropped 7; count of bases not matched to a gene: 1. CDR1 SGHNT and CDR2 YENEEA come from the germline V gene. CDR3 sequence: CASSLTGGNSPLHF. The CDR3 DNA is TGTGCCAGCAGCTTAACAGGGGGGAATTCACCCCTCCACTTT.

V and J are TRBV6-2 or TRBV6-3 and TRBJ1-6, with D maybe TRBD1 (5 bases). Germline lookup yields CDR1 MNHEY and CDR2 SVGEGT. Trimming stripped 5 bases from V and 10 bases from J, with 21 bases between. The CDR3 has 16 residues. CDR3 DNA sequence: TGTGCCAGCAGTGCCGAATCCGGGCCCCAGGGCTCACCCCTCCACTTT. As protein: CASSAESGPQGSPLHF.

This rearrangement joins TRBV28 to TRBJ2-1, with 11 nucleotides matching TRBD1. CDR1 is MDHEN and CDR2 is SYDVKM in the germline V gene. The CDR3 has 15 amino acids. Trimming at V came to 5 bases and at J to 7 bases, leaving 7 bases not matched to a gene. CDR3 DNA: TGTGCCAGCAGTCCCACCGGGACAGGGGGTAATGAGCAGTTCTTC. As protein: CASSPTGTGGNEQFF.

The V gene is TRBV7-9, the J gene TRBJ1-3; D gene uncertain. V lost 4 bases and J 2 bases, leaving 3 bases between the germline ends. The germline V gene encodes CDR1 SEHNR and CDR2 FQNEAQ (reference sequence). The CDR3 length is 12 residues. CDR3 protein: CASSSTGNTIYF. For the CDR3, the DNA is TGTGCCAGCAGCTCGACTGGAAACACCATATATTTT. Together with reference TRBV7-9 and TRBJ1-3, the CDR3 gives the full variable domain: DTGVSQNPRHKITKRGQNVTFRCDPISEHNRLYWYRQTLGQGPEFLTYFQNEAQLEKSRLLSDRFSAERPKGSFSTLEIQRTEQGDSAMYLCASSSTGNTIYFGEGSWLTVV.

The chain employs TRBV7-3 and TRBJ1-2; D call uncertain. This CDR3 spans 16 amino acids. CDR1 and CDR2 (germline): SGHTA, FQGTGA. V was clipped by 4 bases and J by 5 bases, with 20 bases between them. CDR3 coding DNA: TGTGCCAGCAGCTCGCCCCTGGGAGGAGATGGGTATGGCTACACCTTC. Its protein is CASSSPLGGDGYGYTF.

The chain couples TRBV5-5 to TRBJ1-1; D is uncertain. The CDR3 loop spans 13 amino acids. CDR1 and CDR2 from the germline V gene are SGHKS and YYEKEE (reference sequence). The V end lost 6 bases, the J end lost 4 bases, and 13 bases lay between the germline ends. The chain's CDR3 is CASTAAGLTEAFF. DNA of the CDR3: TGTGCCAGCACTGCGGCAGGCCTCACTGAAGCTTTCTTT.

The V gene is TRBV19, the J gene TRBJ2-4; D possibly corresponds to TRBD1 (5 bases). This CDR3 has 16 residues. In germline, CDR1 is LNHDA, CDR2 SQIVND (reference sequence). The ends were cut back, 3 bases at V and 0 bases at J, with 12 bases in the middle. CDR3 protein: CASSMGHLLAKNIQYF. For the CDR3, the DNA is TGTGCCAGTAGTATGGGGCACCTCTTAGCCAAAAACATTCAGTACTTC.

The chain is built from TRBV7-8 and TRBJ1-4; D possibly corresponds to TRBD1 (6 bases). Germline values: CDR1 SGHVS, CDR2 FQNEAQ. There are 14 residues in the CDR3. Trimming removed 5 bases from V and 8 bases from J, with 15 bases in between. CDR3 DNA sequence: TGTGCCAGCAGCCGTGGGGGGGCGGGCGAAAAACTGTTTTTT. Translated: CASSRGGAGEKLFF.

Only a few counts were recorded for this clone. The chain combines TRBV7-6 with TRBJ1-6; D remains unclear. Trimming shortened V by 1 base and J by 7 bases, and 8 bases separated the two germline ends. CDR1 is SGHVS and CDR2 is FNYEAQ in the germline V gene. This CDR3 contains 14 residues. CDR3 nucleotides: TGTGCCAGCAGCTTAGATGCCGGGAATTCACCCCTCCACTTT. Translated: CASSLDAGNSPLHF.

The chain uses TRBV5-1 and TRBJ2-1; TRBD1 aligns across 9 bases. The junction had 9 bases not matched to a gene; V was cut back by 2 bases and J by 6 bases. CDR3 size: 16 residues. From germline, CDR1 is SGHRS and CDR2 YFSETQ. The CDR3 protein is CASSFRTGVGSNEQFF. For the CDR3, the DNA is TGCGCCAGCAGCTTCCGGACAGGGGTGGGGTCCAATGAGCAGTTCTTC. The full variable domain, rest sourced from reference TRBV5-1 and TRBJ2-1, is KAGVTQTPRYLIKTRGQQVTLSCSPISGHRSVSWYQQTPGQGLQFLFEYFSETQRNKGNFPGRFSGRQFSNSRSEMNVSTLELGDSALYLCASSFRTGVGSNEQFFGPGTRLTVL.

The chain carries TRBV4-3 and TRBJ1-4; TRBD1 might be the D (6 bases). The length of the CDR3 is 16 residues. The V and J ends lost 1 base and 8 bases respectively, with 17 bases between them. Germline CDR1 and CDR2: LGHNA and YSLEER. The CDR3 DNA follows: TGCGCCAGCAGCCAAGGGATGACAGGCCTTCAGGAAAAACTGTTTTTT. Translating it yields CASSQGMTGLQEKLFF.

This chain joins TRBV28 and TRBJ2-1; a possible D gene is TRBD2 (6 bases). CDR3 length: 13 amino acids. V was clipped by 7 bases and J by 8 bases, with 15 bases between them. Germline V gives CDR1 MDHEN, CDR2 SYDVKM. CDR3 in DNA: TGTGCCAGCATCCTAGCGATGGGAGATGAGCAGTTCTTC. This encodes CASILAMGDEQFF.

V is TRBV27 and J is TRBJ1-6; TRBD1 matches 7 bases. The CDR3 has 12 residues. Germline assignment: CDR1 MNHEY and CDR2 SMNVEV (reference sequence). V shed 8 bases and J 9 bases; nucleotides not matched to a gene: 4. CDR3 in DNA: TGTGCCAGCGGGACAGTGGGTTCACCCCTCCACTTT. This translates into CASGTVGSPLHF.

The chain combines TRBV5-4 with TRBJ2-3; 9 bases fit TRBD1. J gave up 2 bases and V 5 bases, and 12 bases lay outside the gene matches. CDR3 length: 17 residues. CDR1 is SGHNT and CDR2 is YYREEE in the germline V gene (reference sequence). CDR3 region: CASRFTGQGWDTDTQYF. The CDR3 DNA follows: TGTGCCAGCAGATTTACAGGACAGGGGTGGGACACAGATACGCAGTATTTT.

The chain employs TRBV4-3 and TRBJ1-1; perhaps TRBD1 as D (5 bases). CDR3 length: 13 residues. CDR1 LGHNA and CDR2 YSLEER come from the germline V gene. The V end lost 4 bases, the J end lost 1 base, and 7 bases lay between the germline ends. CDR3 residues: CASSLQGNTEAFF. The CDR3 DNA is TGCGCCAGCAGCCTTCAGGGGAACACTGAAGCTTTCTTT.

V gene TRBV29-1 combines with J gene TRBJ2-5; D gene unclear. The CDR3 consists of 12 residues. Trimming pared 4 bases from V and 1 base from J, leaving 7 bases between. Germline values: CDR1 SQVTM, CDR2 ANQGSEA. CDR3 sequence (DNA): TGCAGCGTTGTAACCTCCCAAGAGACCCAGTACTTC. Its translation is CSVVTSQETQYF.

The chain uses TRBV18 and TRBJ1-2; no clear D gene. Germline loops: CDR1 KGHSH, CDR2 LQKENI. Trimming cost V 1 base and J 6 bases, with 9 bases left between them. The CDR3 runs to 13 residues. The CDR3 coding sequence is TGTGCCAGCTCACCACGTGACAAACATGGCTACACCTTC. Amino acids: CASSPRDKHGYTF.